This is a list of T cell receptor beta chains from one sample in a study of technical replicates of blood from a few donors. The method was immunoSEQ multiplex PCR; TCRdb's version includes in-frame clones alone and lacks a portion of them. The repertoire has approximately 75,000 clones, more than 80% of them found once; the top ten carry roughly 4%. The sample was PBMCs. Receptors originate from a human donor in good health. Some clones in this sample may be carry-over from other donors' samples. Each CDR3 is given with its conserved first and last residue. The D gene is left open where the match is weak. Some rows mark clone size as missing; the rest say once, few, many or name a class of expanded clone.

j_call: TRBJ1-4; v_call: TRBV5-1; clone_size: once; cdr3_length: 16; d_call: NA; cdr3_aa: CASSLGQSATNEKLFF; cdr3_nt: TGCGCCAGCAGCTTGGGACAGAGTGCAACTAATGAAAAACTGTTTTTT
j_call: TRBJ2-7; v_call: TRBV9; clone_size: NA; cdr3_length: 14; d_call: NA; cdr3_aa: CASSEGGTLYEQYF; cdr3_nt: TGTGCCAGCAGCGAGGGGGGGACCCTCTACGAGCAGTACTTC
j_call: TRBJ1-4; v_call: TRBV29-1; clone_size: few; cdr3_length: 12; d_call: TRBD1; cdr3_aa: CSVEAGGEKLFF; cdr3_nt: TGCAGCGTTGAAGCAGGGGGTGAAAAACTGTTTTTT
j_call: TRBJ2-5; v_call: TRBV27; clone_size: once; cdr3_length: 13; d_call: NA; cdr3_aa: CASSWGPQETQYF; cdr3_nt: TGTGCCAGCAGTTGGGGGCCCCAAGAGACCCAGTACTTC
j_call: TRBJ2-2; v_call: TRBV11-2; clone_size: NA; cdr3_length: 17; d_call: TRBD2; cdr3_aa: CASSFGASGGNTGELFF; cdr3_nt: TGTGCCAGCAGTTTTGGGGCTAGCGGGGGGAACACCGGGGAGCTGTTTTTT
j_call: TRBJ1-1; v_call: TRBV6-6; clone_size: NA; cdr3_length: 14; d_call: TRBD1; cdr3_aa: CAGSPQGAGTEAFF; cdr3_nt: TGTGCCGGATCACCACAGGGGGCCGGCACTGAAGCTTTCTTT
j_call: TRBJ2-2; v_call: TRBV9; clone_size: NA; cdr3_length: 13; d_call: NA; cdr3_aa: CASSVDTTGELFF; cdr3_nt: TGTGCCAGCAGCGTAGACACCACCGGGGAGCTGTTTTTT
j_call: TRBJ2-7; v_call: TRBV5-4; clone_size: NA; cdr3_length: 16; d_call: TRBD1; cdr3_aa: CASSPRGMTGVGEQYF; cdr3_nt: TGTGCCAGCAGCCCACGGGGAATGACAGGGGTTGGCGAGCAGTACTTC
j_call: TRBJ2-5; v_call: TRBV29-1; clone_size: NA; cdr3_length: 12; d_call: TRBD2; cdr3_aa: CSVAASGRAGDF; cdr3_nt: TGCAGCGTTGCCGCTAGCGGGAGGGCCGGGGACTTC
j_call: TRBJ2-7; v_call: TRBV7-9; clone_size: NA; cdr3_length: 14; d_call: TRBD1; cdr3_aa: CASSRGQASYEQYF; cdr3_nt: TGTGCCAGCAGCCGCGGACAGGCATCCTACGAGCAGTACTTC
j_call: TRBJ2-2; v_call: TRBV6-6; clone_size: NA; cdr3_length: 15; d_call: TRBD1; cdr3_aa: CASHRGQLNTGELFF; cdr3_nt: TGTGCCAGCCACCGGGGACAGTTAAACACCGGGGAGCTGTTTTTT
j_call: TRBJ2-7; v_call: TRBV15; clone_size: NA; cdr3_length: 13; d_call: NA; cdr3_aa: CATSRDRGYEQYF; cdr3_nt: TGTGCCACCAGCAGAGATCGAGGATACGAGCAGTACTTC
j_call: TRBJ2-5; v_call: TRBV10-3; clone_size: NA; cdr3_length: 15; d_call: TRBD2; cdr3_aa: CAISPTSGSRWTQYF; cdr3_nt: TGTGCCATCAGCCCGACTAGCGGGAGTCGTTGGACCCAGTACTTC